This T cell receptor (beta chain) was captured in a study of cytomegalovirus exposure and HLA in healthy donors. The PCR employed 60 Vbeta primers together with 13 Jbeta primers. Using immunoSEQ multiplex PCR, the repertoire was profiled, and TCRdb retains in-frame clones only, with some absent. The sample carries 150,000 to 200,000 clones, 75% to 85% recorded once. In regard to this clone: What it binds is unknown.

Overall study results and limits: Accounts indicate the classifier identified cytomegalovirus status with strong specificity and sensitivity. CMV serostatus was the only immune exposure information that was available.

This CDR3 spans 14 amino acids. The germline gives CDR1 GTSNPN, CDR2 SVGIG (reference sequence). J lost 6 bases, V lost 5 bases, and 10 bases had no gene match. Nominally healthy donors were sampled, though unrecorded immune exposures were likely. Sequenced material: PBMCs. This TCR derives from a woman aged 50 to 65 in good health and CMV-seronegative. The rearrangement uses TRBV30 and TRBJ1-3; 7 bases line up with TRBD1. This CDR3 is CAWDGLTGENTIYF. CDR3 bases: TGTGCCTGGGATGGTCTCACAGGGGAAAACACCATATATTTT.